The clone carrying this TCR beta chain was observed a few times. This sample stems from a study of blood T cell repertoires in COVID-19. After removal of 10 bases from V and 7 bases from J, the junction contained 4 bases not matched to a gene. The CDR3 is 12 amino acids. From germline, CDR1 is MDHEN and CDR2 SYDVKM. Data came from immunoSEQ multiplex PCR; TCRdb stores just in-frame clones and leaves some out. The sample holds 230,000 or so clones, around nine tenths seen once. The chain employs TRBV28 and TRBJ1-3; 10 positions agree with TRBD1. Input material: PBMCs or T cells enriched from blood (not recorded which). This sequence originates from a woman aged 50 to 65 with acute COVID-19. The CDR3 nucleotides read TGTGCCACGACAGGGGGCCTCAACACCATATATTTT. Encoded protein: CATTGGLNTIYF.